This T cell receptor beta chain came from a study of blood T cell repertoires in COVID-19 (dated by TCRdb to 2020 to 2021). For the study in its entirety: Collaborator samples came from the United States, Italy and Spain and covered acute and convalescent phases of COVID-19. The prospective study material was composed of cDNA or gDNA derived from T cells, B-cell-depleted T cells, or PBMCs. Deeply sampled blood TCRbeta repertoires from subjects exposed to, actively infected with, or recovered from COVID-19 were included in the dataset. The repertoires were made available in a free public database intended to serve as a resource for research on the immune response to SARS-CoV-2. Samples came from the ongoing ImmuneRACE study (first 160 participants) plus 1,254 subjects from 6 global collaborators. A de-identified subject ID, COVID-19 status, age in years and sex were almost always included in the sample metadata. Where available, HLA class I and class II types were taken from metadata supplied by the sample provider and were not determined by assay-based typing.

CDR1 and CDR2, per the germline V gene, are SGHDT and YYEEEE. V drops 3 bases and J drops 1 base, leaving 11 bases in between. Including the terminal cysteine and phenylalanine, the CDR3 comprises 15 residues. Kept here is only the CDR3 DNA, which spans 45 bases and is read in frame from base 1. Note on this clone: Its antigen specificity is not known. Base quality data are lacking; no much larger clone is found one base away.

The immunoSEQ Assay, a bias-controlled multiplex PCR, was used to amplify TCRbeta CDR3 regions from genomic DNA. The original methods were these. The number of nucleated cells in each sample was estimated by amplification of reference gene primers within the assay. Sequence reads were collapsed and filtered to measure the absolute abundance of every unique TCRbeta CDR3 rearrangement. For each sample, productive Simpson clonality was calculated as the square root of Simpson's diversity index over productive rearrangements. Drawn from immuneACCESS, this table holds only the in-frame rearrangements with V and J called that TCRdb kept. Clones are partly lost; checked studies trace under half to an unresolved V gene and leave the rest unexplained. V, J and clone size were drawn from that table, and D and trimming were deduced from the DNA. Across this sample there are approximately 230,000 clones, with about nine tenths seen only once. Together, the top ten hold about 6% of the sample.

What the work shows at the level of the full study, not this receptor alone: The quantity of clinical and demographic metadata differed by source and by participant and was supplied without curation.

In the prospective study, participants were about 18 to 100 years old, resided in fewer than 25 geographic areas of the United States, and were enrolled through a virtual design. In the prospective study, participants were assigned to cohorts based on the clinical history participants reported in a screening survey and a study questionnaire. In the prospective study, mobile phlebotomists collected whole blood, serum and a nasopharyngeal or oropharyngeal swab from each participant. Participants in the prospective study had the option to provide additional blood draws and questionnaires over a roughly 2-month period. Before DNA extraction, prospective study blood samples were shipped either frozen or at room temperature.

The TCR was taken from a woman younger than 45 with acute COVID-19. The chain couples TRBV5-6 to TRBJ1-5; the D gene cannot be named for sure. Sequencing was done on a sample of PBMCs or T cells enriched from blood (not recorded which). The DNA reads TGTGCCAGCAGCTCCGCCTCACTGAGCAATCAGCCCCAGCATTTT. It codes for CASSSASLSNQPQHF.